The 29 T cell receptor beta chains in this list originate from one sample, sequenced in a study of T cell clonality in common variable immunodeficiency. Measured with immunoSEQ multiplex PCR; TCRdb has only the in-frame clones, and not every one. Sampling found roughly 60,000 clones, none seen once. The sequencing sample was made of peripheral blood mononuclear cells. The receptors come from a person aged 18 to 70 in good health.

This clone was seen repeatedly, ten times or more. The read falls 3 residues short of the CDR3 end, and the missing part is taken from the germline J gene. The V and J genes are TRBV19 and TRBJ1-1; 9 positions agree with TRBD1. Germline V lookup: CDR1 LNHDA, CDR2 SQIVND (reference sequence). J was trimmed by 7 bases and V by 7 bases; bases with no gene match: 7. The CDR3 spans 13 residues. This CDR3 reads CASKVTGGSEAFF. The covered CDR3 bases are TGTGCCAGTAAGGTGACAGGGGGTAGTGAA. The full variable domain, with the rest looked up from reference TRBV19 and TRBJ1-1, is DGGITQSPKYLFRKEGQNVTLSCEQNLNHDAMYWYRQDPGQGLRLIYYSQIVNDFQKGDIAEGYSVSREKKESFPLTVTSAQKNPTAFYLCASKVTGGSEAFFGQGTRLTVV.

The table lists this clone with many counts. The read terminates 3 residues before the CDR3 end, so the remaining end is supplied by the germline J gene. The chain combines TRBV12-5 with TRBJ1-2; 8 bases are shared with TRBD1. The V and J ends lost 0 bases and 5 bases, in that order; junction bases with no gene match: 8. The CDR3 runs to 16 residues. The germline gives CDR1 LGHNT, CDR2 FRNRAP. The CDR3 DNA, read in part, is TGTGCTAGTGGTTTGGTTGCAGGGGGCCGATTTTATGGC. Its protein is CASGLVAGGRFYG. In full, the CDR3 reads CASGLVAGGRFYGYTF.

This clone was seen ten or more times. Coverage ceases 3 residues before the CDR3 finishes, and the germline J gene fills in the end. The genes are TRBV18 and TRBJ2-3; 10 bases line up with TRBD2. Trimming cost V 4 bases and J 6 bases; bases outside gene matches: 4. Per germline, CDR1 KGHSH and CDR2 LQKENI. The CDR3 is made up of 14 amino acids. The part of the CDR3 DNA that was read is TGTGCCAGCTCACTAGCGGGAGGTTCGGATACG. Its translation: CASSLAGGSDT. The full CDR3 protein reads CASSLAGGSDTQYF. The complete variable domain, with remaining parts taken from reference TRBV18 and TRBJ2-3, reads NAGVMQNPRHLVRRRGQEARLRCSPMKGHSHVYWYRQLPEEGLKFMVYLQKENIIDESGMPKERFSAEFPKEGPSILRIQQVVRGDSAAYFCASSLAGGSDTQYFGPGTRLTVL.

This clone was detected ten times or more. The read comes to an end 3 residues before the CDR3 does, leaving the germline J gene to fill in the end. V is TRBV19 and J is TRBJ2-1; 11 nucleotides align to TRBD2. The CDR3 length is 16 residues. J lost 4 bases, V lost 3 bases, and 5 bases had no gene match. In germline, CDR1 is LNHDA, CDR2 SQIVND (reference sequence). CDR3 DNA (partial): TGTGCCAGTAGTATGCTGGGACTAGCGGAGTACAATGAG. Translated: CASSMLGLAEYNE. The whole CDR3 protein reads CASSMLGLAEYNEQFF. Full variable domain (missing parts from reference TRBV19 and TRBJ2-1): DGGITQSPKYLFRKEGQNVTLSCEQNLNHDAMYWYRQDPGQGLRLIYYSQIVNDFQKGDIAEGYSVSREKKESFPLTVTSAQKNPTAFYLCASSMLGLAEYNEQFFGPGTRLTVL.

This clone was counted many times. The read ends 3 residues shy of where the CDR3 ends; the end is completed using the germline J gene. The rearrangement uses TRBV5-1 and TRBJ2-2; TRBD1 matches 10 bases. Trimming took 3 bases from V and 4 from J; bases not matched to a gene: 6. Germline CDR1 is SGHRS and CDR2 is YFSETQ. The CDR3 has 16 residues. The CDR3: CASSSSRDRGTGELFF. CDR3 DNA, as far as it was read: TGCGCCAGCAGCTCGTCCCGGGACAGGGGCACCGGGGAG.

At least ten counts were recorded for this clone. CDR3 sequence reads: CSARLWTSGSTDTQYF. The DNA read from the CDR3 is TGCAGTGCTAGACTCTGGACTAGCGGGAGCACAGATACG. The chain combines TRBV20-1 with TRBJ2-3; 11 bases line up with TRBD2. The read gets to within 3 residues of the CDR3 end, and the germline J gene fills in the rest. The CDR3 spans 16 residues. CDR1 and CDR2 from the germline V gene are DFQATT and SNEGSKA (reference sequence). Unmatched junction bases numbered 4, after V lost 2 bases and J lost 0 bases.

This clone was seen ten or more times. The read terminates 3 residues before the CDR3 end, so the remaining end is supplied by the germline J gene. The chain couples TRBV6-1 to TRBJ1-1; 9 nucleotides line up with TRBD1. Germline V CDR1 and CDR2: MNHNS, SASEGT. There are 12 residues in the CDR3. Trimming cost V 4 bases and J 6 bases; bases outside gene matches: 0. CDR3 region: CASSGTGAEAFF. CDR3 bases read: TGTGCCAGCAGTGGGACAGGGGCTGAA.

Notes on this clone: The sequence runs out 3 residues before the end of the CDR3; the remainder is reconstructed from the germline J gene. The chain couples TRBV5-1 to TRBJ1-3; TRBD1 is a possible D gene (5 bases). The CDR3 consists of 16 residues. V lost 4 bases and J 0 bases, leaving 14 bases between the germline ends. Germline V gene sequence: CDR1 SGHRS, CDR2 YFSETQ. The CDR3 DNA, read in part, is TGCGCCAGCAGCGCTCAAGGCGGGGGCTCTGGAAACACC. It translates to CASSAQGGGSGNT. The entire CDR3 protein reads CASSAQGGGSGNTIYF.

This clone was counted at least ten times. With the read ending 3 residues before the CDR3 end, the germline J gene is used to fill in that end. The chain uses TRBV5-1 and TRBJ2-3; 12 bases are a match to TRBD2. The CDR3 is 15 residues long. CDR1 and CDR2 (germline): SGHRS, YFSETQ. Losses at the gene ends were 5 bases for V and 0 bases for J; bases not matched to a gene: 1. The CDR3 region is CASRGTSGSTDTQYF. The part of the CDR3 DNA that was read is TGCGCCAGCAGGGGGACTAGCGGGAGCACAGATACG.

This clone was observed many times. From the germline J gene comes the end of the CDR3, since the read stops 3 residues before it. The rearrangement links TRBV20-1 to TRBJ2-1, with D maybe TRBD1 (6 bases). The CDR3 contains 15 residues. V was clipped by 5 bases and J by 0 bases, with 14 bases between them. CDR1 is DFQATT, CDR2 SNEGSKA, per germline (reference sequence). The CDR3 region is CSASGAVNSYNEQFF. CDR3 DNA (partial): TGCAGTGCTTCAGGGGCCGTAAACTCCTACAATGAG.

There are many counts of this clone. The read terminates 3 residues before the CDR3 end, so the remaining end is supplied by the germline J gene. This chain joins TRBV7-8 and TRBJ2-1, with a weak D call TRBD2 (6 bases). The V end was cut by 3 bases, the J end by 8 bases, with 14 bases between. The CDR3 is made up of 14 amino acids. Per germline, CDR1 SGHVS and CDR2 FQNEAQ. The sequenced CDR3 bases are TGTGCCAGCAGCTTTCGACCTCTAGCGTATGAG. This codes for CASSFRPLAYE. The CDR3 as a whole reads CASSFRPLAYEQFF. Complete variable domain (other parts from reference TRBV7-8 and TRBJ2-1): GAGVSQSPRYKVAKRGQDVALRCDPISGHVSLFWYQQALGQGPEFLTYFQNEAQLDKSGLPSDRFFAERPEGSVSTLKIQRTQQEDSAVYLCASSFRPLAYEQFFGPGTRLTVL.

This clone appeared many times. The DNA ends 3 residues before the CDR3 does, and the rest of the CDR3 is filled in from the germline J gene. The rearrangement joins TRBV15 to TRBJ2-5; D perhaps matches TRBD2 (6 bases). The V end was cut by 1 base, the J end by 2 bases, with 11 bases between. Per germline, CDR1 LNHNV and CDR2 YYDKDF (reference sequence). The CDR3 spans 15 residues. The CDR3 sequence: CATSRVGAGQETQYF. CDR3 DNA, as far as it was read: TGTGCCACCAGCAGAGTTGGTGCGGGACAAGAGACC.

This clone was seen ten or more times. The read gets to within 3 residues of the CDR3 end, and the germline J gene fills in the rest. The V call is TRBV29-1, the J call TRBJ2-3, with 12 bases aligning to TRBD2. V gave up 7 bases and J gave up 4 bases; unmatched junction bases: 6. This CDR3 is built from 14 residues. The V gene's germline CDR1 is SQVTM and CDR2 ANQGSEA. CDR3 residues: CSAKLAGGPDTQYF. CDR3 DNA, as far as it was read: TGCAGCGCAAAACTAGCGGGGGGTCCAGATACG.

There are many counts of this clone. Coverage ceases 3 residues before the CDR3 finishes, and the germline J gene fills in the end. The chain employs TRBV20-1 and TRBJ2-5; 11 bases are a match to TRBD2. CDR1 DFQATT and CDR2 SNEGSKA come from the germline V gene (reference sequence). The CDR3 extends over 14 amino acids. V lost 4 bases and J lost 4; bases outside the gene matches: 5. The DNA read from the CDR3 is TGCAGTGCTACCGTTGGACTAGCGGGAGAGACC. Translation gives CSATVGLAGET. The full CDR3 reads CSATVGLAGETQYF.

This clone was counted at least ten times. The read ends 3 residues before the CDR3 terminus; that terminus is restored from the germline J gene. The V call is TRBV18, the J call TRBJ2-1; the match to TRBD2 covers 10 bases. This CDR3 is 20 amino acids long. With V trimmed by 1 base and J by 0 bases, 12 bases remained unmatched. The germline CDR1 and CDR2 sequences are KGHSH and LQKENI. The CDR3 here is CASSPRARTSGRSSYNEQFF. The CDR3 bases that were read are TGTGCCAGCTCACCACGGGCTCGGACTAGCGGACGAAGCTCCTACAATGAG.

This clone came up many times. The read gets to within 3 residues of the CDR3 end, and the germline J gene fills in the rest. This sequence joins TRBV5-1 and TRBJ2-1; 11 bases agree with TRBD1. There are 16 residues in the CDR3. CDR1 is SGHRS and CDR2 is YFSETQ in the germline V gene. V shed 3 bases, J shed 3 bases, and the junction held 5 bases outside the gene matches. CDR3 DNA, as far as it was read: TGCGCCAGCAGCTCCCTGGACAGGGGGCTCTACAATGAG. Its translation is CASSSLDRGLYNE. The complete CDR3 protein is CASSSLDRGLYNEQFF.

Ten or more counts support this clone. The read gets to within 3 residues of the CDR3 end, and the germline J gene fills in the rest. The chain links TRBV20-1 to TRBJ1-6; D is undetermined. Trimming cost V 6 bases and J 5 bases, with 11 bases left between them. This CDR3 contains 13 residues. Germline V lookup: CDR1 DFQATT, CDR2 SNEGSKA (reference sequence). The CDR3 is CSARGDHNSPLHF. The CDR3 bases that were read are TGCAGTGCCCGGGGAGACCATAATTCACCC.

The sample holds many counts of this clone. The observed sequence ends 3 residues before the CDR3 terminus, with the missing tail filled in from the germline J gene. The rearrangement uses TRBV5-1 and TRBJ2-5, with 7 bases identical to TRBD1. This CDR3 is built from 14 residues. Germline V gene lookup returns CDR1 SGHRS and CDR2 YFSETQ. The ends lost 4 bases at V and 5 bases at J; junction bases unmatched: 8. CDR3 amino acids: CASSEGGAGETQYF. The DNA read from the CDR3 is TGCGCCAGCAGCGAAGGGGGCGCAGGTGAGACC.

This clone was found many times. The CDR3 end falls 3 residues outside the read, so it is completed with the germline J gene. The chain joins TRBV5-1 to TRBJ1-6; no firm D call. In germline, CDR1 is SGHRS, CDR2 YFSETQ. Between the trimmed V and J ends, which lost 5 bases and 0 bases, there was a span of 3 bases. CDR3 length: 13 residues. CDR3 protein: CASRLSYNSPLHF. The DNA read from the CDR3 is TGCGCCAGCAGACTCTCCTATAATTCACCC.

In this sample, this clone turned up many times. The sequence runs out 3 residues before the end of the CDR3; the remainder is reconstructed from the germline J gene. The V and J genes are TRBV6-1 and TRBJ2-1; D gene ambiguous. The CDR3 contains 12 residues. The V end lost 2 bases, the J end lost 9 bases, and 8 bases lay between the germline ends. Germline V gene data show CDR1 as MNHNS and CDR2 as SASEGT. The sequenced part of the CDR3 DNA is TGTGCCAGCAGTGAACAGGAGACTGAG. Residues: CASSEQETE. The full CDR3 reads CASSEQETEQFF.

This clone was picked up many times. The sequenced fragment ends 3 residues before the CDR3 boundary, so the rest is inferred from the germline J gene. This chain links TRBV18 with TRBJ2-1; 14 positions agree with TRBD2. From germline, CDR1 is KGHSH and CDR2 LQKENI. J was trimmed by 2 bases and V by 3 bases; bases with no gene match: 6. The CDR3 consists of 18 residues. The CDR3 sequence is CASSPIGTSGSAYNEQFF. Partial CDR3 DNA: TGTGCCAGCTCACCTATAGGGACTAGCGGGAGTGCCTACAATGAG.

In its sample, this clone was seen many times. The CDR3 end falls 3 residues outside the read, so it is completed with the germline J gene. This chain uses TRBV19 with TRBJ2-7; the D gene is possibly TRBD2 (6 bases). This CDR3 has 14 residues. The germline gives CDR1 LNHDA, CDR2 SQIVND (reference sequence). With 3 bases removed from V and 2 bases from J, the gap between germline ends came to 11 bases. The DNA read from the CDR3 is TGTGCCAGTAGTATTAACCGGGGGACCTACGAG. Residues: CASSINRGTYE. In full, the CDR3 is CASSINRGTYEQYF.

This clone was observed at least ten times. The read halts 3 residues ahead of the CDR3 end, with the missing end drawn from the germline J gene. The chain has TRBV9 and TRBJ2-5, with D maybe TRBD1 (6 bases). The V gene lost 3 bases and the J gene lost 0 bases, with 12 bases spanning the gap. Germline V CDR1 and CDR2: SGDLS, YYNGEE. This CDR3 is built from 15 residues. The DNA read from the CDR3 is TGTGCCAGCAGCGCCTCAACAGGGTACCAAGAGACC. This codes for CASSASTGYQET. The full CDR3 reads CASSASTGYQETQYF.

This clone was detected only a few times. The CDR3 end is not reached by the read, which stops 3 residues before it; the germline J gene fills it in. The same CDR3 also results from other DNA sequences found in this sample. This chain connects TRBV19 to TRBJ1-6, with TRBD1 matching over 8 bases. V shed 3 bases, J shed 10 bases, and the junction held 11 bases outside the gene matches. The CDR3 loop spans 16 amino acids. Germline assignment: CDR1 LNHDA and CDR2 SQIVND (reference sequence). CDR3 region: CASSIGAGGANSPLHF. Incomplete CDR3 DNA: TGTGCCAGTAGTATTGGTGCAGGGGGCGCGAACTCACCC.

This clone has ten or more counts. The DNA ends 3 residues before the CDR3 does, and the rest of the CDR3 is filled in from the germline J gene. The chain employs TRBV13 and TRBJ2-1, with 12 nucleotides matching TRBD2. Per the germline V gene, CDR1 is PRHDT and CDR2 is FYEKMQ (reference sequence). The CDR3 runs to 19 residues. The trim removed 1 base at V and 6 bases at J, leaving 13 bases unmatched. CDR3 DNA, as far as it was read: TGTGCCAGCAGCTTAGTTCTAGCGGGAGGGACCCCTATCGTCAATGAG. This translates into CASSLVLAGGTPIVNE. The whole CDR3 sequence reads CASSLVLAGGTPIVNEQFF.

This clone was recorded many times. The read terminates 3 residues before the CDR3 end, so the remaining end is supplied by the germline J gene. The chain links TRBV28 to TRBJ2-3; TRBD2 matches 12 bases. The germline V gene encodes CDR1 MDHEN and CDR2 SYDVKM. Trimming at V came to 5 bases and at J to 2 bases, leaving 11 bases not matched to a gene. There are 18 residues in the CDR3. The CDR3 sequence: CASSPSGRVGLFTDTQYF. CDR3 DNA, as far as it was read: TGTGCCAGCAGTCCTAGCGGGAGGGTGGGGTTATTCACAGATACG.

This clone was counted at least ten times. The read ends 3 residues early relative to the CDR3; the germline J gene fills the gap. V is TRBV20-1 and J is TRBJ1-6; TRBD1 matches at 7 bases. The J segment lost 6 bases and the V segment lost 8 bases, leaving 10 bases of the junction unmatched. Germline-derived CDR1 and CDR2 are DFQATT and SNEGSKA (reference sequence). This CDR3 has 14 residues. Partial CDR3 DNA: TGCAGTCCTATACAGGGGCTGGGTAATTCACCC. This gives the protein CSPIQGLGNSP. The entire CDR3 protein reads CSPIQGLGNSPLHF.

There are many counts of this clone. Read coverage stops 3 residues before the CDR3 terminus; the germline J gene supplies the remainder. The chain employs TRBV30 and TRBJ1-5; D call uncertain. Trimming left V 2 bases short and J 1 base short, with 6 bases between. The CDR3 has 13 residues. Germline CDR1 GTSNPN, CDR2 SVGIG (reference sequence). Partial CDR3 DNA: TGTGCCTGGAGTCCACTGAGCAATCAGCCC. It is translated as CAWSPLSNQP. The entire CDR3 reads CAWSPLSNQPQHF.

This clone was found many times. The CDR3 is cut off 3 residues early in the read; its end comes from the germline J gene. This chain uses TRBV27 with TRBJ2-2, with D unresolved. Germline V CDR1 and CDR2: MNHEY, SMNVEV (reference sequence). The V end was cut by 6 bases, the J end by 4 bases, with 9 bases between. The CDR3 extends over 13 amino acids. CDR3 region: CASRVYSTGELFF. The covered CDR3 bases are TGTGCCAGCAGGGTTTATAGCACCGGGGAG.